This T cell receptor (beta chain) is from a study of T cell responses to AZD1222 COVID-19 vaccine (dated by TCRdb to about 2021). Broadly, across the study: Because spike-specific TCR depth and breadth did not differ between the two schedules, AZD1222 recipients who got a second dose at roughly 4 weeks were pooled with those who got a second dose at roughly 12 weeks. A total of 233 trial participants underwent TCR sequencing, of whom 207 received two doses of AZD1222 and some 26 received two doses of the MenACWY control vaccine. Enrollment into the trials was organized by age into subgroups of 18-55, 56-69 and 70-plus years, and those subgroups contained roughly 150, 30 and 60 TCR-sequenced participants, respectively. The investigation overall reported the following: The 56-69-year group was small, and its depth increase did not reach significance, likely because of low power. Because no day 14 peak-response samples were available, repertoires were characterized only after the peak T cell response. Spike-specific TCR breadth and depth rose significantly after two AZD1222 doses compared with day 0 and with MenACWY recipients. Participants were mostly white British, with more females than males. The authors suggested clonal diversity may have been underestimated. Reportedly, close to half of the unique spike-specific TCRs recognized epitopes lying outside the regions that are mutated in the B.1.351 and B.1.1.7 variants. The whole spike protein was spanned by vaccine-associated CD4 TCRs, and dominant responses were seen in regions 160-218 and 743-854. Conclusions about previously exposed vaccinees are limited, since just 6 or 7 AZD1222 recipients were seropositive for SARS-CoV-2 at baseline.

The time point label corresponds to: baseline before first vaccination. Vaccinee samples came from UK trials COV001 and COV002, including a single-blind randomized controlled phase 2/3 trial of AZD1222 (ChAdOx1 nCoV-19) in healthy adults. For TCRbeta chain sequencing, PBMC samples from trial participants were taken at day 0 and at day 28 after the second dose. This clone was detected once. Its antigen specificity is not known. One base away there is no much larger clone; base qualities are not given. The CDR3 regions of human TCRbeta chains were analyzed by immunosequencing. The paper's data handling went like this. TCRs in the repertoires were matched against a reference library of SARS-CoV-2-specific TCRs that had been generated with the MIRA antigen-specificity platform. Breadth meant the fraction of unique TCRs that were SARS-CoV-2-associated, whereas depth meant the fraction of total T cells that were SARS-CoV-2-associated. Using the MIRA data, each spike-specific TCR was mapped to the spike region that the TCR reacts to and placed in a CD4 or CD8 class. Log10-transformed breadth and depth values were compared by one-way ANOVA with Sidak's multiple comparisons tests. TCRdb retrieved this table from immuneACCESS and kept in-frame rearrangements only. Not all clones are present; in checked studies, unresolved V genes account for under half, and no reason is known for the remainder. That table is the source of V, J and clone size, and D and trimming were worked out from the DNA. The sample records 95,000 to 150,000 clones, about 89% of which are singletons. The leading ten clones occupy roughly 5.7% of the sample.

The receptor comes from an adult in good health. Material: peripheral blood, obtained on day 0 of AZD1222 vaccination.

The nucleotide sequence reads as follows: TGTGCCAGCAGTCCGCAGAGAGGGGCTAATGAAAAACTGTTTTTT. It encodes CASSPQRGANEKLFF. Recombination joined TRBV27 with TRBJ1-4; a tentative D match to TRBD1 spans 5 bases. In the germline V gene (reference sequence), CDR1 corresponds to MNHEY and CDR2 to SMNVEV. The trim is 5 bases for V and 3 bases for J, with a gap of 13 bases between the germline ends. The CDR3 starts with the cysteine, ends with the phenylalanine, and has 15 residues. Only the CDR3 part of the read is kept: 45 bases, read in frame from the first base.